This T cell receptor beta chain was obtained from a study of early T cells in non-severe SARS-CoV-2 infection. Study overall: The authors sequenced bulk RNA from unsorted whole blood, leaving chains unpaired.

This clonotype was counted only a few times. Its matching antigen is unknown. The TCR library protocol attached unique molecular identifiers to the individual cDNA molecules. TCRdb reprocessed the 5' RACE reads with MiXCR, giving one entry per CDR3 protein. The table records over 75,000 distinct CDR3 sequences, over 10% of them present only once. Study observations and caveats: The matching step, a VDJdb search, favored anti-spike CD8 responses and missed private and CD4 specificities.

Sequencing was performed on whole blood. The clonotype was recovered from an adult who was a healthcare worker with PCR-confirmed SARS-CoV-2 infection or an uninfected control (not recorded which).

Written as DNA, the CDR3 is TGTGCCAGCAGTTTAACAGGAGCCTCCTTCAATCAGCCCCAGCATTTT. Protein sequence: CASSLTGASFNQPQHF. This rearrangement joins TRBV6-5 to TRBJ1-5; a weak D match, TRBD1 (5 bases). The CDR3 has 16 amino acids. Germline lookup yields CDR1 MNHEY and CDR2 SVGAGI. V was clipped by 4 bases and J by 3 bases, with 16 bases between them.